This T cell receptor (beta chain) appears in the sequencing data of a study of blood T cells in healthy people across ages. Germline CDR1 and CDR2: MGHRA and YSYEKL. The CDR3 spans 17 residues. V was clipped by 3 bases and J by 0 bases; unmatched bases: 8. Healthy Caucasian individuals from Russia aged roughly 6 to 100 were enrolled as donors. As regards this clonotype: Its antigen is as yet unknown.

Study-wide findings and caveats: Compared with aged donors, long-lived donors showed fewer expanded clones, suggesting selection. The fall in TCR beta diversity per million T cells was roughly linear with age.

The second PCR ran about 6 to 12 cycles with a sample-barcoded 5' primer and J-beta primers. Per-sample output comprised a minimum of 2.5 million paired-end reads containing CDR3. TCRdb called the 5' RACE reads again in MiXCR, with one record for every CDR3 protein. The sample shows about 1.5 million distinct CDR3 sequences, around 40% of them seen only once. The rearrangement links TRBV4-1 to TRBJ2-4, with TRBD1 matching over 7 bases. Sequencing was done on a sample of blood. The sequence was collected from a woman aged 18-30 years in good health. CDR3: CASSQIGTALAKNIQYF. The CDR3 DNA sequence: TGCGCCAGCAGCCAGATCGGGACAGCCCTAGCCAAAAACATTCAGTACTTC.